A selection of T cell receptor beta chains follows, all from one sample in a study of OX40 agonist ivuxolimab in advanced cancers. Sequencing used immunoSEQ multiplex PCR; TCRdb keeps in-frame clones, though not all of them. The profile shows more than 50,000 clones, around 79% of them singletons. The sample was CD4+ or CD8+ T cells sorted from blood, taken in a trial of the OX40 agonist ivuxolimab. Source of these receptors: an adult with an advanced solid tumor such as melanoma, head and neck, liver or kidney cancer. Each CDR3 is given with its conserved first and last residue. The order of the fields is CDR3 protein, CDR3 DNA, D gene, clone size, J gene, V gene. D genes are given only for firm matches. Expanded clones get a size class; other rows say once, few or many, or leave the size out.

CDR3aa: CASSPTGDLEAFF
CDR3nt: TGCGCCAGCAGCCCTACAGGGGATCTTGAAGCTTTCTTT
d_gene: TRBD1
abundance: -
j_gene: TRBJ1-1
v_gene: TRBV5-1

CDR3aa: CASSYSTGPYGYTF
CDR3nt: TGTGCCAGCAGTTACTCGACAGGCCCGTATGGCTACACCTTC
d_gene: -
abundance: -
j_gene: TRBJ1-2
v_gene: TRBV6-6

CDR3aa: CASSTDQAKNIQYF
CDR3nt: TGCGCCAGCAGCACCGACCAAGCCAAAAACATTCAGTACTTC
d_gene: -
abundance: -
j_gene: TRBJ2-4
v_gene: TRBV5-1

CDR3aa: CASSLFQGGNTGELFF
CDR3nt: TGCGCCAGCAGCTTATTCCAGGGTGGGAACACCGGGGAGCTGTTTTTT
d_gene: -
abundance: -
j_gene: TRBJ2-2
v_gene: TRBV5-1

CDR3aa: CASSPVKWDRRDAEAFF
CDR3nt: TGCGCCAGCAGCCCGGTTAAGTGGGACAGGAGAGATGCTGAAGCTTTCTTT
d_gene: TRBD1
abundance: -
j_gene: TRBJ1-1
v_gene: TRBV5-1

CDR3aa: CASSREGSSYNEQFF
CDR3nt: TGTGCCAGCAGCAGAGAGGGGAGCTCCTACAATGAGCAGTTCTTC
d_gene: -
abundance: few
j_gene: TRBJ2-1
v_gene: TRBV6-4

CDR3aa: CASSRRDAANTGELFF
CDR3nt: TGTGCCAGCAGCCGGCGGGACGCAGCGAACACCGGGGAGCTGTTTTTT
d_gene: -
abundance: -
j_gene: TRBJ2-2
v_gene: TRBV5-6

CDR3aa: CASSLLRGGNEQFF
CDR3nt: TGTGCCAGCTCACTCCTTAGAGGGGGGAATGAGCAGTTCTTC
d_gene: -
abundance: -
j_gene: TRBJ2-1
v_gene: TRBV18

CDR3aa: CASSLKDNSPLHF
CDR3nt: TGTGCCAGCAGTCTCAAAGATAATTCACCCCTCCACTTT
d_gene: -
abundance: few
j_gene: TRBJ1-6
v_gene: TRBV6-4

CDR3aa: CASSLWGQGFDGSPLHF
CDR3nt: TGCGCCAGCAGCTTGTGGGGACAGGGTTTCGACGGCTCACCCCTCCACTTT
d_gene: TRBD1
abundance: few
j_gene: TRBJ1-6
v_gene: TRBV5-1

CDR3aa: CASTVGTTTDTQYF
CDR3nt: TGTGCCAGCACCGTCGGGACTACCACAGATACGCAGTATTTT
d_gene: TRBD2
abundance: -
j_gene: TRBJ2-3
v_gene: TRBV7-8

CDR3aa: CASSHRDRSSVYGYTF
CDR3nt: TGTGCCAGCAGCCATCGGGACAGGAGCTCGGTGTATGGCTACACCTTC
d_gene: TRBD1
abundance: -
j_gene: TRBJ1-2
v_gene: TRBV5-6

CDR3aa: CASSPGQWSYEQYF
CDR3nt: TGTGCCAGTAGTCCGGGACAGTGGTCCTACGAGCAGTACTTC
d_gene: TRBD1
abundance: once
j_gene: TRBJ2-7
v_gene: TRBV19

CDR3aa: CASSKGRTSYQETQYF
CDR3nt: TGTGCCAGCAGCAAAGGTAGGACCTCGTACCAAGAGACCCAGTACTTC
d_gene: -
abundance: once
j_gene: TRBJ2-5
v_gene: TRBV21-1

CDR3aa: CASSLRLGYTF
CDR3nt: TGTGCCAGCAGTTTACGCCTTGGCTACACCTTC
d_gene: -
abundance: -
j_gene: TRBJ1-2
v_gene: TRBV27

CDR3aa: CATAEKKETREQYF
CDR3nt: TGTGCCACAGCGGAAAAGAAAGAGACCAGAGAGCAGTACTTC
d_gene: -
abundance: -
j_gene: TRBJ2-7
v_gene: TRBV19

CDR3aa: CASSYYGGDRGSEQYF
CDR3nt: TGTGCCAGCAGCTACTACGGGGGGGACAGGGGAAGCGAGCAGTACTTC
d_gene: -
abundance: -
j_gene: TRBJ2-7
v_gene: TRBV21-1

CDR3aa: CAISWGRTGIDTQYF
CDR3nt: TGTGCCATCAGTTGGGGGAGAACAGGTATAGATACGCAGTATTTT
d_gene: -
abundance: -
j_gene: TRBJ2-3
v_gene: TRBV10-3

CDR3aa: CASSLTGGNQPQHF
CDR3nt: TGTGCCAGTAGTCTTACTGGGGGCAATCAGCCCCAGCATTTT
d_gene: -
abundance: few
j_gene: TRBJ1-5
v_gene: TRBV19

CDR3aa: CASSIAGGGRANEQFF
CDR3nt: TGTGCCAGCAGTATCGCCGGGGGCGGGAGGGCCAATGAGCAGTTCTTC
d_gene: TRBD2
abundance: -
j_gene: TRBJ2-1
v_gene: TRBV27

CDR3aa: CASTSGGAFIEQFF
CDR3nt: TGTGCCAGCACCAGCGGGGGGGCTTTTATTGAGCAGTTCTTC
d_gene: TRBD2
abundance: -
j_gene: TRBJ2-1
v_gene: TRBV2

CDR3aa: CASGPQETQYF
CDR3nt: TGTGCTAGTGGCCCTCAAGAGACCCAGTACTTC
d_gene: -
abundance: -
j_gene: TRBJ2-5
v_gene: TRBV12-5

CDR3aa: CASSLGVLGNEQFF
CDR3nt: TGCGCCAGCAGCTTGGGAGTGTTAGGGAATGAGCAGTTCTTC
d_gene: -
abundance: -
j_gene: TRBJ2-1
v_gene: TRBV5-1

CDR3aa: CASSVGDVLGEQYF
CDR3nt: TGTGCCAGCAGTGTTGGGGACGTATTAGGCGAGCAGTACTTC
d_gene: -
abundance: -
j_gene: TRBJ2-7
v_gene: TRBV6-1

CDR3aa: CASSEGTSAYEQYF
CDR3nt: TGTGCCAGCAGTGAGGGGACTAGCGCCTACGAGCAGTACTTC
d_gene: TRBD2
abundance: few
j_gene: TRBJ2-7
v_gene: TRBV6-1

CDR3aa: CASSLLPGQGDYLFF
CDR3nt: TGTGCCAGCAGTTTACTCCCGGGACAGGGGGATTATCTCTTCTTT
d_gene: TRBD1
abundance: once
j_gene: TRBJ1-1
v_gene: TRBV28

CDR3aa: CASRTAGAGVETQYF
CDR3nt: TGTGCCAGCAGAACCGCCGGGGCGGGTGTGGAGACCCAGTACTTC
d_gene: -
abundance: -
j_gene: TRBJ2-5
v_gene: TRBV28

CDR3aa: CASSPGPRRGSPLHF
CDR3nt: TGTGCCAGCAGCCCCGGCCCCCGGCGGGGATCACCCCTCCACTTT
d_gene: -
abundance: -
j_gene: TRBJ1-6
v_gene: TRBV7-3

CDR3aa: CASTLGGGAYNEQFF
CDR3nt: TGTGCCAGCACTCTAGGCGGGGGTGCGTATAATGAGCAGTTCTTC
d_gene: TRBD2
abundance: few
j_gene: TRBJ2-1
v_gene: TRBV6-1

CDR3aa: CASSSSGFDRAWDTQYF
CDR3nt: TGTGCCAGTAGTTCCAGTGGGTTCGACAGGGCTTGGGATACGCAGTATTTT
d_gene: TRBD1
abundance: -
j_gene: TRBJ2-3
v_gene: TRBV19